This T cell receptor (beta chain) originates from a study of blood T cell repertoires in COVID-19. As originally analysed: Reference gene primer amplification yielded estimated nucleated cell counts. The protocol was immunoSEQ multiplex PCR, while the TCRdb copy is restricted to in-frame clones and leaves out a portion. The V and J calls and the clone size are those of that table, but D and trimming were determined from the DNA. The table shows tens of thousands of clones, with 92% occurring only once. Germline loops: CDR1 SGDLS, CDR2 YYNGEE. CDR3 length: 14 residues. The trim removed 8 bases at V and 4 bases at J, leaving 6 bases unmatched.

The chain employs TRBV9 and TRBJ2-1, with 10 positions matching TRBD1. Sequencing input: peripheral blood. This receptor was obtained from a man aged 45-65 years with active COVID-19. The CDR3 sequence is CASGDRGPYNEQFF. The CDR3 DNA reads TGTGCCAGTGGAGACAGGGGGCCTTACAATGAGCAGTTCTTC.